The sequence of this TCR beta chain was determined in a study of CD8 T cells in ankylosing spondylitis (dated by TCRdb to the late 2010s). At the level of the whole study: T cell receptor beta repertoires were profiled in healthy donors and ankylosing spondylitis patients so that disease-linked TCR variants could be found. The full study cohort was made up of about two dozen ankylosing spondylitis patients and fewer than 120 healthy donors. Samples of peripheral blood were taken, and for ankylosing spondylitis patients, synovial fluid was collected as well. The research as a whole found: Some of the motif variants had been reported before in the synovial fluid and blood of reactive arthritis patients, a finding that suggests common disease-initiation mechanisms. The disease-linked clones were reported to be significantly enriched in matched synovial fluid samples from ankylosing spondylitis patients. In peripheral blood, the disease-linked clones were found at relatively low frequencies and had a CD8+ phenotype. Blood from ankylosing spondylitis patients appeared to be characterized by a TCR beta motif made up of under ten highly homologous amino acid variants.

The sequencing machine was an Illumina HiSeq 2500. Quantitative 5'-RACE with molecular barcodes was the method used to prepare the TCR beta libraries. In the paper's pipeline: To identify disease-linked TCR variants, a new computational method was used, one built on a probabilistic model of VDJ rearrangement. The public reads were reanalyzed by TCRdb: fastp trimming at Q25, MiXCR alignment, in-frame beta chains only. Rows with one shared CDR3 protein collapse into an entry with the most common genes and DNA. The V and J calls were not made by the authors but by TCRdb's processing. The sample table holds over 150,000 distinct CDR3 sequences, of which around a sixth were seen once. Clones ranked in the top ten supply roughly 4% of the sample. This clonotype showed up many times. The antigen it binds to is not known. No quality values exist for individual bases; no much larger clone is one base distant.

CDR1 MNHEY and CDR2 SVGEGT are derived from the germline V gene. From its cysteine to its phenylalanine, the CDR3 spans 14 amino acids. Kept here is only the CDR3 DNA, which spans 42 bases and is read in frame from base 1. A distance of 16 bases separates the germline ends of V and J, which lose 7 bases and 3 bases respectively. The specimen sequenced was blood, either unsorted or a sorted T cell fraction (not recorded which). The chain joins TRBV6-2 or TRBV6-3 to TRBJ2-7; there is no confident call for the D gene. The receptor was isolated from a male donor under 35 with ankylosing spondylitis or in good health (not recorded which). Donor details come from another sample of the same person, matched by shared clones. The DNA sequence follows: TGTGCCAGCAACAAACTGGCAGAACACTACGAGCAGTACTTC. Translation gives CASNKLAEHYEQYF.